This entry describes one T cell receptor beta chain. Its antigen is unknown. The CDR3 is made up of 17 amino acids. CDR1 MNHEY and CDR2 SVGEGT come from the germline V gene. V was shortened by 5 bases and J by 0 bases, with 14 bases between the two germline ends. This sample is part of a study of Ad26.COV2.S vaccination and SARS-CoV-2 variants. The study, taken as a whole, reports: Individuals receiving vaccine had higher spike-specific TCR breadth than placebo recipients did.

Specified treatment: roughly 20 received Ad26.COV2.S at low or high dose, single or two shots; five or six received placebo; per-sample allocation not given. Each sample was drawn 63 days after the first injection (of vaccine or placebo). Data came from immunoSEQ multiplex PCR; TCRdb stores just in-frame clones and leaves some out. The table lists about 350,000 clones, approximately 90% of them singletons. This TCR was recovered from a person aged 18-65 years who received the Ad26.COV2.S COVID-19 vaccine or a placebo. The sequencing used peripheral blood, collected in a trial of Ad26.COV2.S vaccine versus placebo. The chain links TRBV6-2 or TRBV6-3 to TRBJ1-6; a possible D gene is TRBD1 (5 bases). In DNA form, the CDR3 reads TGTGCCAGCAGTGGGCGGGACGGAAGCTCCTATAATTCACCCCTCCACTTT. It yields the protein CASSGRDGSSYNSPLHF.